Listed here is a single T cell receptor (beta chain). Its antigen remains unidentified. The authors ran a second PCR of roughly 6 to 12 cycles using a sample-barcoded 5' primer and a J-beta primer mix. TCRdb re-called the 5' RACE reads with MiXCR, one entry per CDR3 protein. The data contain 1,800,000 or so distinct CDR3 sequences, 35% to 50% of them singletons. This sample stems from a study of blood T cells in healthy people across ages. The CDR3 extends over 15 amino acids. The V end lost 4 bases, the J end lost 10 bases, and 17 bases lay between the germline ends. Germline-derived CDR1 and CDR2 are LGHDT and YNNKEL (reference sequence). Study findings and constraints: Strong correlation was found linking TCR beta diversity to naive T cell percentage. The study lacked donor CMV status, which possibly confounded expanded clonotype changes.

V is TRBV3-1 and J is TRBJ1-6; D not resolved. Sequences were obtained from blood. This receptor was identified in a human donor in good health. CDR3 DNA: TGTGCCAGCAGCCTGATCGGGGTGGGATCCTCACCCCTCCACTTT. Encoded protein: CASSLIGVGSSPLHF.